The rows below give T cell receptor beta chains drawn from one sample of a study of blood T cells in healthy people across ages. A single record per CDR3 protein comes from TCRdb applying MiXCR to the 5' RACE reads. The repertoire holds about 1.8 million distinct CDR3 sequences, with 49% as singletons. Sequenced material: blood. The receptors come from a woman aged 40 to 55 in good health. CDR3s include the opening cysteine and the closing phenylalanine or tryptophan. Fields, in order: CDR3 DNA, CDR3 protein, D gene, J gene, clone size, V gene. D genes are given only for firm matches. For some rows the clone size is stated as once, few or many, or as a class when expanded; others skip it.

DNA: TGCAGCGAATCCCGGGACACATACAATGAGCAGTTCTTC; CDR3: CSESRDTYNEQFF; D: NA; J: TRBJ2-1; size: NA; V: TRBV29-1
DNA: TGTGCCAGCAGCTTAGTGCGGGGAGACACTGAAGCTTTCTTT; CDR3: CASSLVRGDTEAFF; D: NA; J: TRBJ1-1; size: NA; V: TRBV7-9
DNA: TGTGCCATCAGTGAGTATGTGACTCACTCCTACGAGCAGTACTTC; CDR3: CAISEYVTHSYEQYF; D: NA; J: TRBJ2-7; size: NA; V: TRBV10-3
DNA: TGTGCCAGCAGCTTAGGGGGGACAGGGCACACAGATACGCAGTATTTT; CDR3: CASSLGGTGHTDTQYF; D: TRBD1; J: TRBJ2-3; size: few; V: TRBV7-2
DNA: TGCAGCGCTGGGGAATTTGGGGAAAAACTGTTTTTT; CDR3: CSAGEFGEKLFF; D: NA; J: TRBJ1-4; size: NA; V: TRBV29-1
DNA: TGTGCCAGCAGCGTAAACCCCTTGACAGGGGTTGGCGAGACCCAGTACTTC; CDR3: CASSVNPLTGVGETQYF; D: TRBD1; J: TRBJ2-5; size: NA; V: TRBV9
DNA: TGTGCCAGCAGCCAAGATCTCAGAGCCTACCAGCCCCAGCATTTT; CDR3: CASSQDLRAYQPQHF; D: NA; J: TRBJ1-5; size: NA; V: TRBV4-2
DNA: TGTGCCAGCAGCCCGCGGGCCCGAACCTACGAGCAGTACTTC; CDR3: CASSPRARTYEQYF; D: NA; J: TRBJ2-7; size: NA; V: TRBV5-6
DNA: TGTGCCAGCACTACACAGGGGACAGAGCACACAGATACGCAGTATTTT; CDR3: CASTTQGTEHTDTQYF; D: TRBD1; J: TRBJ2-3; size: NA; V: TRBV28
DNA: TGTGCCAGCAGCCAAGGGTTTAGCCAAGAGACCCAGTACTTC; CDR3: CASSQGFSQETQYF; D: NA; J: TRBJ2-5; size: NA; V: TRBV12-3/TRBV12-4
DNA: TGTGCCAGCACCCCGGGGGGCTCAACTAATGAAAAACTGTTTTTT; CDR3: CASTPGGSTNEKLFF; D: NA; J: TRBJ1-4; size: few; V: TRBV9
DNA: TGCAGTGCTAGCGGGGAGAACTACGAGCAGTACTTC; CDR3: CSASGENYEQYF; D: NA; J: TRBJ2-7; size: NA; V: TRBV20-1
DNA: TGTGCCAGCAGCTCCCAGCGGGGTCCCGACAATGAGCAGTTCTTC; CDR3: CASSSQRGPDNEQFF; D: TRBD2; J: TRBJ2-1; size: few; V: TRBV7-2
DNA: TGTGCCAGCAGCCATGGTGCTACTAGCGGGGGGTCGAATGAGCAGTTCTTC; CDR3: CASSHGATSGGSNEQFF; D: TRBD2; J: TRBJ2-1; size: few; V: TRBV3-1
DNA: TGTGCCGGCAACCCCCGGGGCTCCTACAATGAGCAGTTCTTC; CDR3: CAGNPRGSYNEQFF; D: NA; J: TRBJ2-1; size: NA; V: TRBV5-5
DNA: TGTGCCAGCACCTCACAGGGACAGAGAGATTCACCCCTCCACTTT; CDR3: CASTSQGQRDSPLHF; D: TRBD1; J: TRBJ1-6; size: NA; V: TRBV7-2
DNA: TGTGCCAGCAGTACTGGGAGGGACAGCTCCTACGAGCAGTACTTC; CDR3: CASSTGRDSSYEQYF; D: NA; J: TRBJ2-7; size: once; V: TRBV6-5
DNA: TGTGCCAGCAGTGCCAAAAAGGACAGGCTCTATGGCTACACCTTC; CDR3: CASSAKKDRLYGYTF; D: TRBD1; J: TRBJ1-2; size: NA; V: TRBV6-2/TRBV6-3
DNA: TGTGCCAGCAGCCCCTTAGCGGGGGGGACTTACAATGAGCAGTTCTTC; CDR3: CASSPLAGGTYNEQFF; D: TRBD2; J: TRBJ2-1; size: NA; V: TRBV7-2
DNA: TGTGCCAGCAGCTTAGAAAAGGGGCTGGGAGAGACCCAGTACTTC; CDR3: CASSLEKGLGETQYF; D: NA; J: TRBJ2-5; size: few; V: TRBV7-2
DNA: TGTGCCAGCCGACCCCGGGGGGGTAGCACAGATACGCAGTATTTT; CDR3: CASRPRGGSTDTQYF; D: TRBD2; J: TRBJ2-3; size: few; V: TRBV28
DNA: TGTGCCAGCGTAATGATTTTTGAGGAGCTCCAAGAGACCCAGTACTTC; CDR3: CASVMIFEELQETQYF; D: NA; J: TRBJ2-5; size: NA; V: TRBV7-9
DNA: TGTGCCAGCAGTGAAGCAGGCCCCCCGGATACGCAGTATTTT; CDR3: CASSEAGPPDTQYF; D: NA; J: TRBJ2-3; size: NA; V: TRBV2
DNA: TGCGCCAGCGCACAGGTTAACTCCTACAATGAGCAGTTCTTC; CDR3: CASAQVNSYNEQFF; D: NA; J: TRBJ2-1; size: NA; V: TRBV5-1
DNA: TGTGCCAGCAGTTTCACAGGGGGCTTCTCCTACGAGCAGTACTTC; CDR3: CASSFTGGFSYEQYF; D: TRBD1; J: TRBJ2-7; size: NA; V: TRBV13
DNA: TGTGCCAGCAGTTTGGTGCCGGGACAGTCCTACGAGCAGTACTTC; CDR3: CASSLVPGQSYEQYF; D: TRBD1; J: TRBJ2-7; size: few; V: TRBV28
DNA: TGTGCCAGCAGTTCGGTGGACTGGCGCTCCTACAATGAGCAGTTCTTC; CDR3: CASSSVDWRSYNEQFF; D: NA; J: TRBJ2-1; size: NA; V: TRBV27
DNA: TGCAGCGTTGCCGAGGGCCCGGATACGCAGTATTTT; CDR3: CSVAEGPDTQYF; D: NA; J: TRBJ2-3; size: NA; V: TRBV29-1
DNA: TGCGCCAGCAGCCAAGCGCAGGGTAGTACAGATACGCAGTATTTT; CDR3: CASSQAQGSTDTQYF; D: NA; J: TRBJ2-3; size: few; V: TRBV4-3
DNA: TGCAGCACCTTATTACAGGGCAGCTATGGCTACACCTTC; CDR3: CSTLLQGSYGYTF; D: NA; J: TRBJ1-2; size: NA; V: TRBV29-1
DNA: TGCAGTGCTAGAGATCGGGTAGTAGGGTGGAATCAGCCCCAGCATTTT; CDR3: CSARDRVVGWNQPQHF; D: NA; J: TRBJ1-5; size: few; V: TRBV20-1
DNA: TGCGCCAGCAGCCAAGGGGCAGGGGGAGGGGAGACCCAGTACTTC; CDR3: CASSQGAGGGETQYF; D: NA; J: TRBJ2-5; size: NA; V: TRBV4-3
DNA: TGTGCCAGCAGTTCTAGCCCGACAGGGCTCTCCTACGAGCAGTACTTC; CDR3: CASSSSPTGLSYEQYF; D: TRBD1; J: TRBJ2-7; size: NA; V: TRBV6-5
DNA: TGTGCCAGCAGCCAAGATGGCGGGGTTTACTACGAGCAGTACTTC; CDR3: CASSQDGGVYYEQYF; D: NA; J: TRBJ2-7; size: NA; V: TRBV3-1
DNA: TGTGCCAGCAGCTTGAATTCAGGGGGTAACGAAAAACTGTTTTTT; CDR3: CASSLNSGGNEKLFF; D: TRBD1; J: TRBJ1-4; size: few; V: TRBV25-1
DNA: TGCGCCAGCAGCTTGGACGACTATAGCAATCAGCCCCAGCATTTT; CDR3: CASSLDDYSNQPQHF; D: NA; J: TRBJ1-5; size: NA; V: TRBV5-1
DNA: TGTGCCAGCAGTTTGAGGGGACAGTTCACAGATACGCAGTATTTT; CDR3: CASSLRGQFTDTQYF; D: TRBD1; J: TRBJ2-3; size: few; V: TRBV12-3/TRBV12-4
DNA: TGCGCCAGCAGCCAAGATCTGACAGGGGTACCCACAGACACGCAGTATTTT; CDR3: CASSQDLTGVPTDTQYF; D: TRBD1; J: TRBJ2-3; size: NA; V: TRBV4-3
DNA: TGTGCCAGCAGTGAATATGGCGGGGTGTTGCAAGAGACCCAGTACTTC; CDR3: CASSEYGGVLQETQYF; D: NA; J: TRBJ2-5; size: NA; V: TRBV25-1
DNA: TGTGCCAGCAGCGCAAACAGACGGGCCGTGGCGGAGACCCAGTACTTC; CDR3: CASSANRRAVAETQYF; D: NA; J: TRBJ2-5; size: NA; V: TRBV7-2
DNA: TGCAGTGCTAGAGAGGTAGGGGGTAATATTCAGCCCCAGCATTTT; CDR3: CSAREVGGNIQPQHF; D: NA; J: TRBJ1-5; size: NA; V: TRBV20-1
DNA: TGTGCCAGCAGCCAAGATCCCTACAGTAAAAACATTCAGTACTTC; CDR3: CASSQDPYSKNIQYF; D: NA; J: TRBJ2-4; size: few; V: TRBV3-1
DNA: TGTGCCAGCAGCTTAGCTGGTTTGACGGCCTACAATGAGCAGTTCTTC; CDR3: CASSLAGLTAYNEQFF; D: NA; J: TRBJ2-1; size: few; V: TRBV7-2
DNA: TGCAGCTCCACTCTATCCAATGAGCAGTTCTTC; CDR3: CSSTLSNEQFF; D: NA; J: TRBJ2-1; size: once; V: TRBV20-1
DNA: TGTGCCAGTAACCTCAAGGGACCCTACAATGAGCAGTTCTTC; CDR3: CASNLKGPYNEQFF; D: NA; J: TRBJ2-1; size: NA; V: TRBV28
DNA: TGTGCCAGCAGCCAAGATGGAATGGAGCAGTACTTC; CDR3: CASSQDGMEQYF; D: NA; J: TRBJ2-5; size: NA; V: TRBV4-2
DNA: TGCAGTGCGCTATCGACTAGCGGGCCAGATACGCAGTATTTT; CDR3: CSALSTSGPDTQYF; D: TRBD2; J: TRBJ2-3; size: NA; V: TRBV20-1
DNA: TGTGCCAGCAGTTACAGGGAGGGGAACACTGAAGCTTTCTTT; CDR3: CASSYREGNTEAFF; D: NA; J: TRBJ1-1; size: NA; V: TRBV6-5
DNA: TGCGCCAGCAGCCTAACCGGGGCGAGGTTAGACGGCTACACCTTC; CDR3: CASSLTGARLDGYTF; D: NA; J: TRBJ1-2; size: NA; V: TRBV4-3
DNA: TGTGCCAGCAGTTTCTCCTTCAACACAGATACGCAGTATTTT; CDR3: CASSFSFNTDTQYF; D: NA; J: TRBJ2-3; size: few; V: TRBV27
DNA: TGTGCCAGCAGCTTGGGACGGATTAATGAAAAACTGTTTTTT; CDR3: CASSLGRINEKLFF; D: NA; J: TRBJ1-4; size: few; V: TRBV7-9
DNA: TGTGCCAGCAGCCCTCCGGGGGGCCCTCCTAACTATGGCTACACCTTC; CDR3: CASSPPGGPPNYGYTF; D: NA; J: TRBJ1-2; size: NA; V: TRBV6-5
DNA: TGTGCCAGCAGAGCACGGGCGGGAGAAGGCACAGATACGCAGTATTTT; CDR3: CASRARAGEGTDTQYF; D: TRBD2; J: TRBJ2-3; size: few; V: TRBV9